This paragraph reports one T cell receptor (beta chain). These data come from a study of blood T cell repertoires in COVID-19. Study context: The United States, Italy and Spain provided the acute and convalescent COVID-19 samples.

Seattle patient enrollment occurred during active infection, with longitudinal follow-up thereafter. Per the original data handling: By means of reference gene primer amplification, nucleated cell counts were estimated. Sequencing was performed with immunoSEQ multiplex PCR; in TCRdb, only in-frame clones are kept and a portion is missing. V, J and clone size are taken as reported in that table, and D and trimming were inferred from the DNA itself. The table records 200,000 to 250,000 clones, around four fifths of them present only once. CDR1 SGHVS and CDR2 FQNEAQ come from the germline V gene. Trimming removed 2 bases from V and 7 bases from J; junction bases left unmatched: 12. This CDR3 comprises 16 residues.

Sequencing input: peripheral blood. This sequence was found in a woman aged 80 or older with COVID-19, enrolled during active disease. The genes are TRBV7-8 and TRBJ2-5; 8 bases fit TRBD2. DNA for the CDR3: TGTGCCAGCAGCTTATCGGGGGGGCTGGTTTATGGGACCCAGTACTTC. It yields the protein CASSLSGGLVYGTQYF. Complete variable domain (other parts from reference TRBV7-8 and TRBJ2-5): GAGVSQSPRYKVAKRGQDVALRCDPISGHVSLFWYQQALGQGPEFLTYFQNEAQLDKSGLPSDRFFAERPEGSVSTLKIQRTQQEDSAVYLCASSLSGGLVYGTQYFGPGTRLLVL.